Only a few counts were recorded for the clone carrying this T cell receptor (beta chain). This entry comes from a study of identical twins. TCRdb re-called the 5' RACE reads through MiXCR, storing one row per CDR3 protein. The table includes fewer than 800,000 distinct CDR3 sequences, around 7.5% detected once. The germline V gene has CDR1 SGHTS and CDR2 YDEGEE. V lost 0 bases to trimming and J lost 4 bases, with 7 bases between them. CDR3 size: 14 residues. A further study also used this sample, focusing on yellow fever vaccine responses in identical twins.

The receptor comes from a woman between 18 and 30 years old in good health. Source material: PBMCs. This chain uses TRBV5-8 with TRBJ2-2; D call uncertain. The CDR3 sequence is CASSLGLGTGELFF. CDR3 nucleotide sequence: TGTGCCAGCAGCTTGGGACTGGGCACCGGGGAGCTGTTTTTT.